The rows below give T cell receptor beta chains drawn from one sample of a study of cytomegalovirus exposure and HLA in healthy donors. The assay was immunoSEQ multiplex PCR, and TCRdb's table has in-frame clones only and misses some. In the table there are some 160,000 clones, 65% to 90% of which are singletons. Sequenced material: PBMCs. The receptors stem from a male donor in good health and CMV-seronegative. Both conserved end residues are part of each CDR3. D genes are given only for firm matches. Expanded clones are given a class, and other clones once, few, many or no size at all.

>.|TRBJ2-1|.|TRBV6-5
CASSYSGRGNEQFF
TGTGCCAGCAGTTACTCGGGCAGGGGAAATGAGCAGTTCTTC
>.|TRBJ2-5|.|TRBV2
CASTPGPTGETQYF
TGTGCCAGCACACCCGGCCCAACGGGAGAGACCCAGTACTTC
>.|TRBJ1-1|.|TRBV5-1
CASRYSDRLNTEAFF
TGCGCCAGCAGATATTCCGACAGGCTGAACACTGAAGCTTTCTTT
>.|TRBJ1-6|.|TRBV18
CASSSIPSDSPLHF
TGTGCCAGCTCATCCATTCCATCAGATTCACCCCTCCACTTT
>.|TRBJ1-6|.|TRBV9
CASSPSGGNSPLHF
TGTGCCAGCAGCCCCTCCGGGGGTAATTCACCCCTCCACTTT
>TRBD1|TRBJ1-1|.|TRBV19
CASRLAGGVRNTEAFF
TGTGCCAGTAGGTTAGCAGGGGGTGTCAGAAACACTGAAGCTTTCTTT
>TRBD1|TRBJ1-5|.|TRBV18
CASSPPDRVNQPQHF
TGTGCCAGCTCACCACCGGACAGGGTCAATCAGCCCCAGCATTTT
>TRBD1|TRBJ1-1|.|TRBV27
CASSSGQGAAEAFF
TGTGCCAGCAGCTCCGGACAGGGGGCCGCTGAAGCTTTCTTT
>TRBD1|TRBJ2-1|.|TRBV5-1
CASSSWDRGSYNEQFF
TGCGCCAGCAGCTCCTGGGACAGGGGGTCCTACAATGAGCAGTTCTTC
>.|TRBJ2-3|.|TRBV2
CASSVGGGPSTDTQYF
TGTGCCAGCAGTGTGGGCGGGGGCCCTAGCACAGATACGCAGTATTTT
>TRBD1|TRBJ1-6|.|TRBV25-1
CASSQQSTGGYNSPLHF
TGTGCCAGCAGTCAACAATCCACAGGGGGTTATAATTCACCCCTCCACTTT
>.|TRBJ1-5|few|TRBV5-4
CASSQGTGNQPQHF
TGTGCCAGCAGCCAGGGTACCGGCAATCAGCCCCAGCATTTT
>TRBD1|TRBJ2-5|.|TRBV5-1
CASSLMTGEETQYF
TGCGCCAGCAGCTTGATGACAGGGGAAGAGACCCAGTACTTC
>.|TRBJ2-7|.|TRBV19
CASSIWQGSYEQYF
TGTGCCAGTAGTATTTGGCAGGGCTCCTACGAGCAGTACTTC
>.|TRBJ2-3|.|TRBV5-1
CASSLGRPSTDTQYF
TGCGCCAGCAGCTTAGGGAGACCTAGCACAGATACGCAGTATTTT
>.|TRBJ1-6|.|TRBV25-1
CASSELGDWSFSPLHF
TGTGCCAGCAGTGAACTTGGAGATTGGTCATTCTCACCCCTCCACTTT
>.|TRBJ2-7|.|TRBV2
CASSEALSSAGYEQYF
TGTGCCAGCAGTGAAGCCTTGTCATCCGCCGGCTACGAGCAGTACTTC
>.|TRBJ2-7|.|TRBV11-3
CASSTGPAYEQYF
TGTGCCAGCAGCACAGGACCTGCCTACGAGCAGTACTTC